Reported below is one T cell receptor beta chain. Its specificity is not known. The CDR3 is 15 amino acids. Trimming shortened V by 6 bases and J by 4 bases, and 19 bases separated the two germline ends. The sample is drawn from a study of blood T cells in healthy people across ages. Study-wide results and caveats: No conclusive comparison of naive versus antigen-experienced cells was possible with unsorted PBMCs.

PCR was performed a second time for roughly 7 to 12 cycles using a sample-barcoded 5' primer and a J-beta primer mix. TCRdb called the 5' RACE reads again in MiXCR, with one record for every CDR3 protein. In the table there are fewer than 2,000,000 distinct CDR3 sequences, about 39% of which are singletons. Sequenced sample: blood. The chain is built from TRBV12-3 or TRBV12-4 and TRBJ2-7; D possibly corresponds to TRBD1 (7 bases). The receptor comes from a human donor in good health. The CDR3 loop reads CASSGGQRSLYEQYF. CDR3 DNA sequence: TGTGCCAGCAGCGGGGGACAGAGATCCCTTTACGAGCAGTACTTC.